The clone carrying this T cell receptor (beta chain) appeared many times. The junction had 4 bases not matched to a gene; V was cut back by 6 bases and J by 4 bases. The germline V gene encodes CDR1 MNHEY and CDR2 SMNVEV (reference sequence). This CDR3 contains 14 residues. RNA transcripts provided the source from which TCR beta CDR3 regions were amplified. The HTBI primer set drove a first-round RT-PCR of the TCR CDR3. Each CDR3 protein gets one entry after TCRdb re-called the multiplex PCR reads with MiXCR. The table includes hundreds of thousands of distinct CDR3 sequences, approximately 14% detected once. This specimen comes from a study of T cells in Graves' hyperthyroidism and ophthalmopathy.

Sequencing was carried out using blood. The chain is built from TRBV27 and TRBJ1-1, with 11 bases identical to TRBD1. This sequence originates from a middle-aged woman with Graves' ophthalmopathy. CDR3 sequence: CASRGQGAFTEAFF. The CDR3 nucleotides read TGTGCCAGCAGAGGACAGGGGGCGTTCACTGAAGCTTTCTTT.